Following are 15 T cell receptor beta chains from one sample sequenced in a study of T cells in Graves' hyperthyroidism and ophthalmopathy. Amplified TCR beta CDR3 regions came from RNA transcripts. In the first-round RT-PCR of the TCR CDR3, the HTBI primer set was used. TCRdb passed the multiplex PCR reads through MiXCR, listing each CDR3 protein once. Counted here are 300,000 to 350,000 distinct CDR3 sequences, 16% occurring once; the ten biggest clones make up around a third. Material: blood. Receptors were obtained from a man between 25 and 39 years old with Graves' hyperthyroidism.

The chain employs TRBV3-1 and TRBJ1-1; D not certain. Trimming took 0 bases from V and 3 from J, leaving 8 bases between them. The germline V gene has CDR1 LGHDT and CDR2 YNNKEL (reference sequence). This CDR3 contains 14 residues. The CDR3 loop reads CASSQEVTDTEAFF. CDR3 in DNA: TGTGCCAGCAGCCAAGAAGTAACGGACACTGAAGCTTTCTTT.

About this clonotype: The DNA is omitted, as the CDR3 cannot be located on it reliably, and the CDR3 follows TCRdb's listing. The chain links TRBV28 to TRBJ1-1; the D call in the table, TRBD1, was not verified against the DNA. The CDR3 region is 23 residues in length, termini included. Germline V gene data show CDR1 as MDHEN and CDR2 as SYDVKM. Here the CDR3 reads CASSYGAGGYTFGSGTRHTEAFF.

At least ten counts were recorded for this clonotype. The chain is built from TRBV12-3 or TRBV12-4 and TRBJ2-2, with a tentative D call TRBD2 (5 bases). The V and J ends lost 6 bases and 7 bases respectively, with 12 bases between them. The CDR3 is 13 residues long. CDR3 nucleotides: TGTGCCAGCAGCTTCCTCCGGGACGGGGAGCTGTTTTTT. Translating gives CASSFLRDGELFF.

This clonotype was detected a few times. The J gene is TRBJ1-5, the V gene TRBV20-1, with D unclear. This CDR3 spans 15 amino acids. The germline gives CDR1 DFQATT, CDR2 SNEGSKA (reference sequence). V lost 0 bases to trimming and J lost 2 bases, with 11 bases between them. The CDR3 loop reads CSARDRTVGNQPQHF. CDR3 coding DNA: TGCAGTGCTAGAGATCGAACAGTGGGCAATCAGCCCCAGCATTTT.

This chain joins TRBV30 and TRBJ1-5, with a tentative D call TRBD1 (5 bases). The CDR3 consists of 13 residues. The ends were cut back, 3 bases at V and 4 bases at J, with 10 bases in the middle. From germline, CDR1 is GTSNPN and CDR2 SVGIG (reference sequence). The CDR3, as DNA: TGTGCCTGGAGCCAGGGTCCTAATCAGCCCCAGCATTTT. Encoded protein: CAWSQGPNQPQHF.

In regard to this clonotype: A read error may be the cause here, since a much bigger clone is one base away. The chain couples TRBV5-1 to TRBJ2-1; a possible D gene is TRBD1 (6 bases). CDR3 length: 15 residues. Germline assignment: CDR1 SGHRS and CDR2 YFSETQ. CDR3 sequence reads: CASSFPGTSYNAQFF. In nucleotides, the CDR3 is TGCGCCAGCAGCTTCCCAGGGACATCCTACAATGCGCAGTTCTTC.

The J gene is TRBJ2-1, the V gene TRBV24-1, with no clear D. The V end was cut by 9 bases, the J end by 0 bases, with 8 bases between. Per the germline V gene, CDR1 is KGHDR and CDR2 is SFDVKD. The CDR3 contains 13 residues. DNA of the CDR3: TGTGCCACCGCCCGGAGCTCCTACAATGAGCAGTTCTTC. Its protein product is CATARSSYNEQFF.

This clonotype was found a few times. The DNA of the CDR3 is TGCAGTGCTATCGGGACTAATACGCAGTATTTT. This translates into CSAIGTNTQYF. This chain uses TRBV20-1 with TRBJ2-3; 7 nucleotides line up with TRBD2. This CDR3 is 11 amino acids long. V lost 4 bases to trimming and J lost 7 bases; unmatched junction nucleotides: 2. Germline V gene lookup returns CDR1 DFQATT and CDR2 SNEGSKA (reference sequence).

V and J are TRBV30 and TRBJ2-1; TRBD2 is a possible D gene (6 bases). CDR3 length: 13 amino acids. The ends were cut back, 5 bases at V and 4 bases at J, with 12 bases in the middle. Germline loops: CDR1 GTSNPN, CDR2 SVGIG (reference sequence). Here the CDR3 reads CAWVLSGYNEQFF. The CDR3 DNA follows: TGTGCCTGGGTACTTAGCGGATACAATGAGCAGTTCTTC. Looking up the rest from reference TRBV30 and TRBJ2-1 gives the full variable domain: SQTIHQWPATLVQPVGSPLSLECTVEGTSNPNLYWYRQAAGRGLQLLFYSVGIGQISSEVPQNLSASRPQDRQFILSSKKLLLSDSGFYLCAWVLSGYNEQFFGPGTRLTVL.

This clonotype was counted ten times or more. The genes are TRBV7-9 and TRBJ2-5, with TRBD1 matching 8 bases. Unmatched junction bases numbered 13, after V lost 7 bases and J lost 3 bases. This CDR3 comprises 16 residues. Germline loops: CDR1 SEHNR, CDR2 FQNEAQ (reference sequence). This chain's CDR3 is CASIHAQGEGEETQYF. CDR3 DNA: TGTGCCAGCATCCACGCACAGGGGGAAGGCGAAGAGACCCAGTACTTC.

Ten or more counts support this clonotype. The chain employs TRBV7-8 and TRBJ2-7, with D perhaps assigned TRBD1 or TRBD2 (5 bases each). Trimming shortened V by 10 bases and J by 7 bases, and 26 bases separated the two germline ends. This CDR3 has 15 amino acids. Germline CDR1 and CDR2: SGHVS and FQNEAQ. CDR3 sequence: CATLPGLSRGREQYF. In nucleotides, the CDR3 is TGTGCCACCTTACCCGGACTTAGTAGGGGTCGGGAGCAGTACTTC.

This clonotype was recorded many times. The genes are TRBV11-3 and TRBJ2-1, with 7 bases aligning to TRBD2. In germline, CDR1 is SGHNT, CDR2 YENEEA. This CDR3 is 15 amino acids long. With 4 bases clipped from V and 6 bases from J, the junction kept 9 bases outside the gene matches. The CDR3 DNA is TGTGCCAGCAGCTCCGCCACGGGAGGCCTCAATGAGCAGTTCTTC. The encoded protein is CASSSATGGLNEQFF. The full variable domain, its missing parts supplied by reference TRBV11-3 and TRBJ2-1, is EAGVVQSPRYKIIEKKQPVAFWCNPISGHNTLYWYLQNLGQGPELLIRYENEEAVDDSQLPKDRFSAERLKGVDSTLKIQPAELGDSAVYLCASSSATGGLNEQFFGPGTRLTVL.

The chain recombines TRBV29-1 with TRBJ1-3, with 11 nucleotides matching TRBD1. Germline V gives CDR1 SQVTM, CDR2 ANQGSEA. Unmatched junction bases numbered 4, after V lost 6 bases and J lost 3 bases. The CDR3 loop spans 14 amino acids. CDR3 amino acids: CSVSGTGGGNTIYF. The CDR3 DNA is TGCAGCGTGTCCGGGACAGGGGGTGGAAACACCATATATTTT. Combining the CDR3 with reference TRBV29-1 and TRBJ1-3 gives the whole variable domain SAVISQKPSRDICQRGTSLTIQCQVDSQVTMMFWYRQQPGQSLTLIATANQGSEATYESGFVIDKFPISRPNLTFSTLTVSNMSPEDSSIYLCSVSGTGGGNTIYFGEGSWLTVV.

J is TRBJ1-6 and V is TRBV30, with D possibly being TRBD1 (5 bases). The CDR3 is 17 residues long. V was cut by 3 bases and J by 6 bases, with 21 bases left in between. The germline V gene encodes CDR1 GTSNPN and CDR2 SVGIG (reference sequence). The CDR3 protein is CAWRSYRLANLNSPLHF. The CDR3 DNA reads as TGTGCCTGGAGAAGCTACAGGCTCGCCAACCTTAATTCACCCCTCCACTTT.

This clonotype was picked up a small number of times. The J gene is TRBJ2-7, the V gene TRBV6-1; 13 bases match TRBD2. The CDR3 consists of 15 residues. J lost 6 bases, V lost 8 bases, and 10 bases had no gene match. CDR1 is MNHNS and CDR2 is SASEGT in the germline V gene. CDR3 loop: CASRKLAGGPLEQYF. In DNA, the CDR3 is TGTGCCAGCCGAAAACTAGCGGGAGGGCCTCTCGAGCAGTACTTC.